This TCR beta chain was sequenced during a study of shared clonotypes between healthy human individuals. In the study overall: The cohort had two women and a few men, ages 18 to 49.

In the original workflow: Filtering differed for immunoSEQ, which gave only junction sequences without quality scores. Clones were read by immunoSEQ multiplex PCR, and TCRdb kept only the in-frame ones, dropping some. The V and J calls and clone size come from that table; D and trimming were worked out from the DNA. The data contain about half a million clones, about 85% of them singletons. Free of recent acute infections or vaccinations, the donors were healthy HIV-negative adults. Caucasian adults living in Nashville, Tennessee, provided all samples. CDR3 length: 16 amino acids. Germline V gene data show CDR1 as MGHRA and CDR2 as YSYEKL. V was clipped by 0 bases and J by 4 bases, with 12 bases between them.

Sequencing used PBMCs. The rearrangement links TRBV4-1 to TRBJ1-4; D possibly corresponds to TRBD1 (5 bases). This sequence was found in a woman aged 40-49 years in good health. Some clones in this sample may be carry-over from other donors' samples. The CDR3 DNA follows: TGCGCCAGCAGCCAAGACAGGGTAGCGGTTAATGAAAAACTGTTTTTT. This encodes CASSQDRVAVNEKLFF.